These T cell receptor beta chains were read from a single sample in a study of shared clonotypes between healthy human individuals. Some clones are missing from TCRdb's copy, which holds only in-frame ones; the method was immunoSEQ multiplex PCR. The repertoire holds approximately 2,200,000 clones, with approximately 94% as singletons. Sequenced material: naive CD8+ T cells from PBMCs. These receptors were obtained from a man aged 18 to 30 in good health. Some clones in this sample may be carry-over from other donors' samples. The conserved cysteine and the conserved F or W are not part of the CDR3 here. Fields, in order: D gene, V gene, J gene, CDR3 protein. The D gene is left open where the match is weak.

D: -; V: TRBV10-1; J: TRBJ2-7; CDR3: ASSGPGTFSSYEQY
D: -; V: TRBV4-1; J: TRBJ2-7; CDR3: ASSQVKENYEQY
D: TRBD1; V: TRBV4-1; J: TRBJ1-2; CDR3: ASSQDLGTGASGYT
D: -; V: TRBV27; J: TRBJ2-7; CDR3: ASSESQGPIIYEQY
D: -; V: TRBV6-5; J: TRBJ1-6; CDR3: ASSIRDLNSPLH
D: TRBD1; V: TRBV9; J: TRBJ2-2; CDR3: ASSGGQGSAGELF
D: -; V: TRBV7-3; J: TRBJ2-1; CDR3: ASSLEDLAGEQF
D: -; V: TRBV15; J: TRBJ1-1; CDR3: ATSRDGWGPPAEAF
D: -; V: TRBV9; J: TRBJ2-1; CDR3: ASSELASNEQF
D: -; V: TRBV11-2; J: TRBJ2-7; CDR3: ASSSRAGKVNEQY
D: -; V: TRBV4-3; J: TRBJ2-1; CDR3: ASSQDTDLTTGNEQF
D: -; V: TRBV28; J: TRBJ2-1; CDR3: ASSLLQDYNEQF
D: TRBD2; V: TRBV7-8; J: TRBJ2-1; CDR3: ASSLLGLDYNEQF
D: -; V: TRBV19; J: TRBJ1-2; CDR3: ASFGGHSQPYGYT
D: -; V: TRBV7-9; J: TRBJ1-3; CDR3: ASSFVNSLSGNTIY
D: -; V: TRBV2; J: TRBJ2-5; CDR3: ASSTMYQETQY
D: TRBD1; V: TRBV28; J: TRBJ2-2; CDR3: ALSGTGGGQLDTGELF
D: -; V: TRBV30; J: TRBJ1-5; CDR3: AWSLQEHSNQPQH
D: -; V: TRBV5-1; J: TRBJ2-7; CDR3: ASSLDSLGYEQY
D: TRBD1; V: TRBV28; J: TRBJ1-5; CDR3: ASSLVQGGLGSNQPQH
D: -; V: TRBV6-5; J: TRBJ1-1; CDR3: ASSRYRALNTEAF
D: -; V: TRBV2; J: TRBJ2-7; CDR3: ASSENREYEQY
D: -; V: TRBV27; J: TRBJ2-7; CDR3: ASSFVSSGIYEQY
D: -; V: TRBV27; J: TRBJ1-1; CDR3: ASSLSGEVSGNTEAF
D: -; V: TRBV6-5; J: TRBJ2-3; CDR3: ASQEDRMITDTQY
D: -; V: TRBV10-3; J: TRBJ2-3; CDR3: AISGDGGKGDTQY
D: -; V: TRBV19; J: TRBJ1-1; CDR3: ASVAGDTEAF
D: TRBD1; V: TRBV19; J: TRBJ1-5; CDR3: ASSVRDRGQPQH
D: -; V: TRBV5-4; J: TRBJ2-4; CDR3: ASSFRGSGPKNIQY
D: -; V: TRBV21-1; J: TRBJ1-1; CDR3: ASSQRTGTDPGTEAF
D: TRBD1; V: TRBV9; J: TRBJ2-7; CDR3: ASSATTGGSEQY
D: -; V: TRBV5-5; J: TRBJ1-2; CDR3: ASSSGGRDLYDT
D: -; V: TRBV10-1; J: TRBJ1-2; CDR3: ASSEDSFYGYT
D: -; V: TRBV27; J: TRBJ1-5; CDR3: ASSLGSGNQPQH
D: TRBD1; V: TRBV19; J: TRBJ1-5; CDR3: ASKAQGGNQPQH
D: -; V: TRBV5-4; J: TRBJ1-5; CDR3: ASSLGAGSNQPQH
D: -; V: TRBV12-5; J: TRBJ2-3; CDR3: ASGLARPTGRTPDTQY
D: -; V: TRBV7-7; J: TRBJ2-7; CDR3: ASSLDPGYEQY
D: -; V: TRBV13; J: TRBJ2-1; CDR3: ASSGRRPAENQRSYNEQF
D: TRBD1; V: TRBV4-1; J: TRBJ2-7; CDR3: ASSHLPGQGPSYEQY
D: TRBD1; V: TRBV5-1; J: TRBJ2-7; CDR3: ASSLARGQDYEQY
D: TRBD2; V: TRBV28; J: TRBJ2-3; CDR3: ASRGAGELFHTQY
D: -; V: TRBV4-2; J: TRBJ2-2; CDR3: ASSHGGELF
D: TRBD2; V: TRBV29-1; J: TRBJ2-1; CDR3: SVEGLAGDNEQF
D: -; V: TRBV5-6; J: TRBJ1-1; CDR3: ASSFGRANTEAF
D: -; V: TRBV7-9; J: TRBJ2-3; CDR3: ASSNRQSTDTQY
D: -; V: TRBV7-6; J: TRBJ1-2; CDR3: ASSRVGAYGYT
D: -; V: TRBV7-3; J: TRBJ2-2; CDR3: ASSPNGTVGVSVGELF
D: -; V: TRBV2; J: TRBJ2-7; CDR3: ASSPTYEQY
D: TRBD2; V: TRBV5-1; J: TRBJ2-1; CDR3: ASNLGRSSGPTNNEQF
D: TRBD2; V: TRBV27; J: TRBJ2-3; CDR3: ASSSIKASGSTDTQY
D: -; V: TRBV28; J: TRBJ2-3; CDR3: ASSLFGKWADTQY
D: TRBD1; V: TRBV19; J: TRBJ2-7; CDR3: ASGHRGPAYEQY
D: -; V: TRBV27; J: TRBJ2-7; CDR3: ASSLHGFTYEQY